This T cell receptor (beta chain) was retrieved from a study of blood T cell repertoires in COVID-19. Germline V CDR1 and CDR2: SGHAT, FQNNGV. The ends lost 4 bases at V and 4 bases at J; junction bases unmatched: 14. This CDR3 has 17 amino acids. Sequenced by immunoSEQ multiplex PCR; TCRdb stores in-frame clones only, minus some. Of approximately 250,000 clones in the sample, 70% to 90% were seen once. Sequenced input: peripheral blood. This chain uses TRBV11-2 with TRBJ2-5; 8 positions match TRBD1. This clonotype was sampled from a man aged 25 to 40 with active or convalescent COVID-19. The CDR3: CASSSKRSTGVGETQYF. Written as DNA, the CDR3 is TGTGCCAGCAGCTCAAAGCGCTCGACAGGGGTGGGAGAGACCCAGTACTTC.